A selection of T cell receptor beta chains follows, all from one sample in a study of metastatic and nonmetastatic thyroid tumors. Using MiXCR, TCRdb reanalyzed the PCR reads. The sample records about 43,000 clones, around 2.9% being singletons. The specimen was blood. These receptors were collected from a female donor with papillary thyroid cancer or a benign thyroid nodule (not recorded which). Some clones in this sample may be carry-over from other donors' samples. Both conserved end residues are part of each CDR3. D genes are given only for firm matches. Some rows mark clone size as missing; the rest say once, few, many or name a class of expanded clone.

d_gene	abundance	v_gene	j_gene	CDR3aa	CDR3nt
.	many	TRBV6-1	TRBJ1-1	CASTTAGVAEAFF	TGTGCCAGCACAACCGCAGGGGTTGCTGAAGCTTTCTTT
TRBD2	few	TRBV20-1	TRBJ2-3	CSARGWTSGRAQTDTQYF	TGCAGTGCTAGAGGATGGACTAGCGGGAGGGCACAAACAGATACGCAGTATTTT
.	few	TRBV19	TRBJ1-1	CASSDGMNTEAFF	TGTGCCAGTAGTGACGGGATGAACACTGAAGCTTTCTTT
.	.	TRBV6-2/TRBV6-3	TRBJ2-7	CASSYSRGRLGEQYF	TGTGCCAGCAGTTACTCGAGGGGGAGGTTGGGCGAGCAGTACTTC
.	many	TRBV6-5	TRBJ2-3	CASSYSVARDVFF	TGTGCCAGCAGTTACTCGGTCGCTAGGGACGTCTTTTTT
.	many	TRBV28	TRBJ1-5	CASSYGGAEPQHF	TGTGCCAGCAGTTATGGGGGCGCCGAGCCCCAGCATTTT
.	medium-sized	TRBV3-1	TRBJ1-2	CASSHRGNYGYTF	TGTGCCAGCAGCCATAGGGGTAACTATGGCTACACCTTC
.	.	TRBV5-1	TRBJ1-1	CASTLNLGDTEAFF	TGCGCCAGCACCCTGAACCTTGGGGACACTGAAGCTTTCTTT
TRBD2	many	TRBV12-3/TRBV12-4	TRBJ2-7	CASSLGGTTEQYF	TGTGCCAGCAGTTTGGGTGGGACTACCGAGCAGTACTTC
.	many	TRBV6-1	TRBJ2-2	CASTPVGGTTNTGELFF	TGTGCCAGTACCCCGGTGGGGGGAACCACGAACACCGGGGAGCTGTTTTTT
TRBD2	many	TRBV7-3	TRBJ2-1	CASSLSAGGVNEQFF	TGTGCCAGCAGCTTATCGGCGGGAGGGGTCAATGAGCAGTTCTTC
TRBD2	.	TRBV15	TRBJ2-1	CATSRLAGEEQFF	TGTGCCACCAGCAGACTAGCGGGAGAGGAGCAGTTCTTC
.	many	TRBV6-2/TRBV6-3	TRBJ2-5	CASSYGIRWETQYF	TGTGCCAGCAGTTACGGGATAAGGTGGGAGACCCAGTACTTC
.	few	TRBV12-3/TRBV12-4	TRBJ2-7	CASSLEGHYEQYF	TGTGCCAGCAGTTTAGAAGGGCATTACGAGCAGTACTTC
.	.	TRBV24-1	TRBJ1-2	CATSDRMAYGYTF	TGTGCCACCAGTGATCGTATGGCCTATGGCTACACCTTC
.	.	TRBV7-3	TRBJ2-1	CASSLMGMYEQLF	TGTGCCAGCAGCTTAATGGGTATGTATGAGCAGCTCTTC
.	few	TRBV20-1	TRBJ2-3	CSATAGAGRTDTQYF	TGCAGTGCCACGGCTGGGGCAGGGAGAACAGATACGCAGTATTTT
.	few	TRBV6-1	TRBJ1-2	CASSERGSCYGYTF	TGTGCCAGCAGTGAACGGGGGAGCTGCTATGGCTACACCTTC
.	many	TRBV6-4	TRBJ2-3	CASSVGGDADTQYF	TGTGCCAGCAGTGTTGGAGGGGACGCAGATACGCAGTATTTT
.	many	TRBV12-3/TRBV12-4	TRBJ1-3	CASIGGAGNTIYF	TGTGCCAGCATCGGAGGTGCGGGAAACACCATATATTTT
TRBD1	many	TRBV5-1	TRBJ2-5	CASSGRTGSGETQYF	TGCGCCAGCAGCGGGCGGACAGGGTCGGGGGAGACCCAGTACTTC
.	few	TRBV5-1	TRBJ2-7	CASNVEGAYEQYF	TGCGCCAGCAACGTCGAGGGTGCCTACGAGCAGTACTTC
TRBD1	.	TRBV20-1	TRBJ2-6	CSASLGGSSSGANVLTF	TGCAGTGCTAGTTTAGGGGGCTCAAGCTCTGGGGCCAACGTCCTGACTTTC
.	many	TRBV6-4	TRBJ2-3	CASSDGTSPSTDTQYF	TGTGCCAGCAGTGACGGGACTTCTCCTAGCACAGATACGCAGTATTTT
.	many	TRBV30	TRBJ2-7	CAWSVKAPPGEQYF	TGTGCCTGGAGCGTCAAGGCACCCCCAGGGGAGCAGTACTTC
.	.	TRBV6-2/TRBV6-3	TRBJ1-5	CASSYHGVEQPQHF	TGTGCCAGCAGTTACCACGGGGTGGAGCAGCCCCAGCATTTT
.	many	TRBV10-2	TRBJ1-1	CAVERGRGDTEAFF	TGCGCCGTCGAGAGAGGGCGTGGGGACACTGAAGCTTTCTTT
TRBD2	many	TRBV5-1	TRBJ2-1	CASSVGLADYNEQFF	TGCGCCAGCAGCGTGGGACTAGCGGATTACAATGAGCAGTTCTTC
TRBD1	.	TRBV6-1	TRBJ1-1	CASSPTTGGTEAFF	TGTGCCAGCAGTCCGACGACAGGGGGAACTGAAGCTTTCTTT
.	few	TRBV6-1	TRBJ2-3	CASSRDPLAYTQYF	TGTGCCAGCAGCCGGGACCCCCTGGCATATACGCAGTATTTT
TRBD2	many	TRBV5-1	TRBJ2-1	CASSYGLAGANEQFF	TGCGCCAGCAGCTATGGACTAGCGGGAGCCAATGAGCAGTTCTTC
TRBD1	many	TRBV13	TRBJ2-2	CASSMDRGLAGELFF	TGTGCCAGCAGCATGGACAGGGGGCTGGCCGGGGAGCTGTTTTTT
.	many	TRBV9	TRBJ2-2	CASSVGVTGELFF	TGTGCCAGCAGCGTAGGGGTCACCGGGGAGCTGTTTTTT
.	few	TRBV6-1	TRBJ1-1	CASSEKEGSGTEAFF	TGTGCCAGCAGTGAAAAGGAGGGTTCGGGCACTGAAGCTTTCTTT
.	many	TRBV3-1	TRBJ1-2	CASSQPQQGSGYTF	TGTGCCAGCAGCCAACCCCAACAGGGAAGTGGCTACACCTTC
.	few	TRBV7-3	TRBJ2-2	CASSPQTSSGELFF	TGTGCCAGCAGCCCCCAGACTAGTTCCGGGGAGCTGTTTTTT
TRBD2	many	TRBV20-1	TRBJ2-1	CSARDRTSGRAREQFF	TGCAGTGCTAGAGATAGAACTAGCGGGAGGGCCCGTGAGCAGTTCTTC
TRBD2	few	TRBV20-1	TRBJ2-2	CSARDWASGVNTGELFF	TGCAGTGCTAGAGATTGGGCTAGCGGGGTGAACACCGGGGAGCTGTTTTTT